Here is one TCR beta chain with its context. Its cognate antigen is unknown. The data originate from a study of beta chain features in type 1 diabetes. Study-wide results and limits: Cells with high TCR expression could be over-represented by cDNA sequencing.

Expressed TCRB transcripts were sequenced after all isolated RNA was converted to cDNA. Produced via immunoSEQ multiplex PCR; TCRdb's table is partial and in-frame only. The data hold fewer than 200,000 clones, with about 13% observed a single time. Trimming at V came to 7 bases and at J to 6 bases, leaving 2 bases not matched to a gene. The CDR3 extends over 12 amino acids. The germline V gene encodes CDR1 SQVTM and CDR2 ANQGSEA. What was sequenced was central memory CD4+ T cells from blood. The sequence was collected from a woman under 30 in good health. V usage is TRBV29-1 and J usage is TRBJ2-2, with 10 bases fitting TRBD1. The CDR3 protein is CSAGQGAGELFF. The CDR3 region has the DNA TGCAGCGCCGGACAGGGGGCCGGGGAGCTGTTTTTT.